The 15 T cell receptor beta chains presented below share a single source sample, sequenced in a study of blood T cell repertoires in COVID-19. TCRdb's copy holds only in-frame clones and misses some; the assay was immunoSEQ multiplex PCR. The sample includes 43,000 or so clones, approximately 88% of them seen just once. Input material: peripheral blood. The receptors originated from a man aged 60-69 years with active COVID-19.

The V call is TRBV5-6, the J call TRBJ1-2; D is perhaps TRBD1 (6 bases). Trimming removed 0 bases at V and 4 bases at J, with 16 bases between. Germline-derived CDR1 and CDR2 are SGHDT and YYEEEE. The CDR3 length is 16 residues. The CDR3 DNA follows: TGTGCCAGCAGCTTGGGTCCCGGACAGAGGGCCTATGGCTACACCTTC. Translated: CASSLGPGQRAYGYTF. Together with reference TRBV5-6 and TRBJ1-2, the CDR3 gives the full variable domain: DAGVTQSPTHLIKTRGQQVTLRCSPKSGHDTVSWYQQALGQGPQFIFQYYEEEERQRGNFPDRFSGHQFPNYSSELNVNALLLGDSALYLCASSLGPGQRAYGYTFGSGTRLTVV.

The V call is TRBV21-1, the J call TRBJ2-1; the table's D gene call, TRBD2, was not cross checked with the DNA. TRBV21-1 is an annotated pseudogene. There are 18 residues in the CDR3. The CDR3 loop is CASSTQWTSGGAMNEQFF. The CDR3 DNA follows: TGTGCCAGCAGCACCCAGTGGACTAGCGGGGGGGCTATGAATGAGCAGTTCTTC.

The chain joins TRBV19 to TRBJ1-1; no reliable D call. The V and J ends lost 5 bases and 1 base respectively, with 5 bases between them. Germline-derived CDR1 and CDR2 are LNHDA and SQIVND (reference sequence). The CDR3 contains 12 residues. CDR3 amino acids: CASSRQNTEAFF. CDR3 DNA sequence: TGTGCCAGTAGTCGACAGAACACTGAAGCTTTCTTT.

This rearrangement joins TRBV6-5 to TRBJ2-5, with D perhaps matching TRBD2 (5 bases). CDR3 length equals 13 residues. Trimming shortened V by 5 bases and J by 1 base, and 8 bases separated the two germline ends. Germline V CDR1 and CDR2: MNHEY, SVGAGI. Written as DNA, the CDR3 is TGTGCCAGCAGTAGGGAGCTCCAAGAGACCCAGTACTTC. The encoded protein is CASSRELQETQYF.

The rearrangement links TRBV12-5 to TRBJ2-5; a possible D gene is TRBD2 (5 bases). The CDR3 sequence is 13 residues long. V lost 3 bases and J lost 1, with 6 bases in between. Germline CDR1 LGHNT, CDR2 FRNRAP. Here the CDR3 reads CASGFGLQETQYF. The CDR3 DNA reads TGTGCTAGTGGTTTTGGACTCCAAGAGACCCAGTACTTC.

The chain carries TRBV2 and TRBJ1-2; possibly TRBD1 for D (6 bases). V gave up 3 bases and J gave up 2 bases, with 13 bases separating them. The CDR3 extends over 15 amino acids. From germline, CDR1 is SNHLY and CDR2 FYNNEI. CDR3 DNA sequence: TGTGCCAGCAGTGATAACAGGGCACAGAACTATGGCTACACCTTC. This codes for CASSDNRAQNYGYTF.

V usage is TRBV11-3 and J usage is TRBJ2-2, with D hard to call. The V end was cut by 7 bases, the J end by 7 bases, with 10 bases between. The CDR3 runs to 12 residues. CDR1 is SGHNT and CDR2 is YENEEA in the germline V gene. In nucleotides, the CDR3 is TGTGCCAGCAACTCGGGTGGCGGGGAGCTGTTTTTT. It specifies CASNSGGGELFF.

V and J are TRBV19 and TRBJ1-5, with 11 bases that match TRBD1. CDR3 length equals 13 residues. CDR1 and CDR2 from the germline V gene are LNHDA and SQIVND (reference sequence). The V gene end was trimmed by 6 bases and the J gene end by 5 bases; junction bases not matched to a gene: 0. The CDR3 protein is CASRGQGDQPQHF. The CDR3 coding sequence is TGTGCCAGTAGGGGACAGGGGGATCAGCCCCAGCATTTT.

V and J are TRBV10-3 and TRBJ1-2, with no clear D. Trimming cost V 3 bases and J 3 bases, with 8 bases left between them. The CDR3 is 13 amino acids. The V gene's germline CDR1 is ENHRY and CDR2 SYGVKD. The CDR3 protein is CAISEWQDYGYTF. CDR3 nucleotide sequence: TGTGCCATCAGTGAATGGCAAGACTATGGCTACACCTTC.

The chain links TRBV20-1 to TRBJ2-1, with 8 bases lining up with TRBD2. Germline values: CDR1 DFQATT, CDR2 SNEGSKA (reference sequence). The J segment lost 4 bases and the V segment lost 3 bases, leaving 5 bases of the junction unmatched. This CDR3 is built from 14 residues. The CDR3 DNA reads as TGCAGTGCTAGTCCCGCGGGGGGATACAATGAGCAGTTCTTC. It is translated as CSASPAGGYNEQFF.

The CDR3: CASGSPGEGRNGNTIYF. The CDR3 coding sequence is TGTGCTAGTGGTTCCCCCGGTGAAGGGAGGAATGGAAACACCATATATTTT. J is TRBJ1-3 and V is TRBV12-5; no clear D gene. Germline V gene lookup returns CDR1 LGHNT and CDR2 FRNRAP. CDR3 size: 17 residues. Trimming shortened V by 4 bases and J by 3 bases, and 19 bases separated the two germline ends.

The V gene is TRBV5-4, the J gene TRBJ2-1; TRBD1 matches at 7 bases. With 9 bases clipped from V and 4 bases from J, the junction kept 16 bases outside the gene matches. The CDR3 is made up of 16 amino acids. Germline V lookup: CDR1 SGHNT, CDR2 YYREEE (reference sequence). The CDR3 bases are TGTGCCACTCACAAGGCAGGGACAGAGTCGTACAATGAGCAGTTCTTC. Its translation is CATHKAGTESYNEQFF.

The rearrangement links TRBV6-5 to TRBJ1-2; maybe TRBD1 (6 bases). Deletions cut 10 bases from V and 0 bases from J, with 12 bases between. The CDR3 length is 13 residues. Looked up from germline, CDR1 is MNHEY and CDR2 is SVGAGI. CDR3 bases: TGTGCCACACTGACAGGATCTAACTATGGCTACACCTTC. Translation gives CATLTGSNYGYTF.

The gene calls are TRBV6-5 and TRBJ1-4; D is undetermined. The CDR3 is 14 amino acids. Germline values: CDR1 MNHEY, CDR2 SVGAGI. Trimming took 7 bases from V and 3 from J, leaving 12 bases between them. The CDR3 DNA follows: TGTGCCAGCACCGACACCTCGGCTAATGAAAAACTGTTTTTT. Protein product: CASTDTSANEKLFF.

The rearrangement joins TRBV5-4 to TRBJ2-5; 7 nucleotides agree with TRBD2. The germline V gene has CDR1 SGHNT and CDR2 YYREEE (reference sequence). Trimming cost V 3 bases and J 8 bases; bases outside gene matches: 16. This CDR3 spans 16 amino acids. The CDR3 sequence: CASSSPIGRARDTQYF. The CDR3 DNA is TGTGCCAGCAGCTCCCCCATTGGGAGGGCGAGGGACACCCAGTACTTC.